This TCR beta chain was captured by sequencing in a study of CD8 T cells in ankylosing spondylitis. Study results and limitations: With a CD8+ phenotype, disease-linked clones were relatively rare in peripheral blood. Seemingly characteristic of ankylosing spondylitis blood was a TCR beta motif consisting of several highly homologous variants. Existing reports had already noted some motif variants in reactive arthritis synovial fluid and blood.

Worth noting for this clonotype: What it recognizes is unknown.

TCR beta libraries were made by quantitative 5'-RACE with molecular barcodes. From the 5' RACE reads, TCRdb called clonotypes with MiXCR, one entry per CDR3 protein. The table shows approximately 300,000 distinct CDR3 sequences, with less than 10% occurring only once. The V end was cut by 2 bases, the J end by 9 bases, with 23 bases between. CDR1 and CDR2 from the germline V gene are DFQATT and SNEGSKA (reference sequence). This CDR3 is built from 17 residues. V gene TRBV20-1 combines with J gene TRBJ1-6; TRBD1 might be the D (6 bases). Sample: blood, either unsorted or a sorted T cell fraction (not recorded which). The TCR comes from a male donor with ankylosing spondylitis. The CDR3 protein is CSARPIQGLQRFSPLHF. CDR3 nucleotides: TGCAGTGCTAGACCGATACAGGGACTGCAACGTTTTTCACCCCTCCACTTT.